These T cell receptor beta chains were read from a single sample in a study of low-dose radiotherapy and immunotherapy resistance in tumors. TCRdb re-called the reads with MiXCR, one entry per CDR3 protein. The sample shows more than 50,000 distinct CDR3 sequences, about a quarter of them seen only once. The material sequenced was PBMCs, taken after low-dose radiotherapy plus immunotherapy. The receptor source for this set is a male donor with prostate cancer. Both conserved end residues are part of each CDR3. D genes are given only for firm matches. A clone size is listed for some rows: how often the clone was seen (once, few, many), or a class if it is expanded.

TRBV9	.	TRBJ1-2	few	TGTGCCAGCAGCGTAGGTGGAGACTATGGCTACACCTTC	CASSVGGDYGYTF
TRBV12-3/TRBV12-4	TRBD2	TRBJ2-1	many	TGTGCCAGCAGCTTCCTGAGCGGGGCCAACAATGAGCAGTTCTTC	CASSFLSGANNEQFF
TRBV12-3/TRBV12-4	.	TRBJ2-3	many	TGTGCCAGCGGCCCTGTGGGGACTGGCCTGGGGCTAGCCACCACAGATACGCAGTATTTT	CASGPVGTGLGLATTDTQYF
TRBV28	.	TRBJ2-6	few	TGTGCCAGCACGGGAACGGGTCGGGCCAACGTCCTGACTTTC	CASTGTGRANVLTF
TRBV5-1	TRBD1	TRBJ2-1	many	TGCGCCAGCAGCAGGACAGGTTCCTACAATGAGCAGTTCTTC	CASSRTGSYNEQFF
TRBV10-3	.	TRBJ2-7	few	TGTGCCACCGGGGCCCAGCCAGATACGTCCTACGAGCAGTACTTC	CATGAQPDTSYEQYF
TRBV20-1	.	TRBJ2-1	many	TGCAGTGCGGAAGCGAACGTGGGCGATGAGCAGTTCTTC	CSAEANVGDEQFF
TRBV30	.	TRBJ1-5	many	TGTGCCTGGAGTCAGATCAATCAGCCCCAGCATTTT	CAWSQINQPQHF
TRBV5-1	.	TRBJ1-1	many	TGTGCCAGCAGCTTGGACGGCAGGAACACTGAAGCTTTCTTT	CASSLDGRNTEAFF
TRBV7-3	.	TRBJ2-3	many	TGTGCCAGCAGCTTAGTAGGACCATCGGATACGCAGTATTTT	CASSLVGPSDTQYF
TRBV29-1	.	TRBJ1-1	few	TGCAGCGTTGAGGAACAGTGGAACACTGAAGCTTTCTTT	CSVEEQWNTEAFF
TRBV5-8	.	TRBJ1-4	many	TGCGCCAGCAGCCAACTCCAGGGGTCAGAGGGAAAACTGTTTTTT	CASSQLQGSEGKLFF
TRBV7-2	.	TRBJ1-5	many	TGTGCCAGCAGCCACGCGGGGGACGGAAGATATAGCAATCAGCCCCAGCATTTT	CASSHAGDGRYSNQPQHF
TRBV6-1	.	TRBJ2-2	.	.	CARWTGHTGELFFFF
TRBV5-8	TRBD1	TRBJ2-7	many	TGTGCCAGCACCGAACCCGGGACAGGGAGCTCCTACGAGCAGTACTTC	CASTEPGTGSSYEQYF
TRBV6-2/TRBV6-3	.	TRBJ1-6	many	TGTGCCAGCAGTTCGATTGGGGGGGATAATTCACCCCTCCACTTT	CASSSIGGDNSPLHF
TRBV4-3	.	TRBJ1-6	few	TGCGCCAGCAGCCAGGCAACCGGGACCGCTTATAATTCACCCCTCCACTTT	CASSQATGTAYNSPLHF
TRBV28	.	TRBJ1-2	.	TGTGCCAGCAGTCAACGGGAGGGAATCGGCTACACCTTC	CASSQREGIGYTF
TRBV5-6	TRBD2	TRBJ2-2	many	TGTGCCAGCAGCTTCATAAAAAGGACTAGCTCTACCGGGGAGCTGTTTTTT	CASSFIKRTSSTGELFF
TRBV7-3	.	TRBJ2-3	many	TGTGCCAGCAGCTTAATGTCAAGCACAGATACGCAGTATTTT	CASSLMSSTDTQYF
TRBV20-1	TRBD1	TRBJ2-5	many	TGCAGTGCTAGAGTTTCCGCGGGACAGGGGTCGGAGACCCAGTACTTC	CSARVSAGQGSETQYF
TRBV15	.	TRBJ2-1	.	TGTGCCACCAGCAGAGATATTGGGTTGGGTGCCAATGAGCAGTTCTTC	CATSRDIGLGANEQFF
TRBV9	.	TRBJ1-2	many	TGTGCCAGCACCATCTCCGGGGCCAACTTGAACTATGGCTACACCTTC	CASTISGANLNYGYTF
TRBV27	.	TRBJ2-7	many	TGTGCCAGCAGTTTCCGACACCGCGAGCAGTACTTC	CASSFRHREQYF
TRBV7-2	.	TRBJ2-4	many	TGTGCCAGCAGCTCGTACGGTTCCCGCACGAAAAACATTCAGTACTTC	CASSSYGSRTKNIQYF
TRBV12-3/TRBV12-4	TRBD2	TRBJ2-2	few	TGTGCCAGCAGTCCCACAGGACTAGCGGGAGTCACCGGGGAGCTGTTTTTT	CASSPTGLAGVTGELFF
TRBV6-5	TRBD1	TRBJ2-5	many	TGTGCCAGCAGTTACTCGAGCGCAGGGGGAAAGACCCAGTACTTC	CASSYSSAGGKTQYF
TRBV11-2	.	TRBJ2-7	many	TGTGCCAGCAGCTCCAGACTTAACTGGTACGAGCAGTACTTC	CASSSRLNWYEQYF
TRBV19	.	TRBJ1-6	.	TGTGCCAGTAGTACTAGCCGCTCGGGATACGCCCTGGGTAATCCACCCCTCCACTTT	CASSTSRSGYALGNPPLHF
TRBV28	.	TRBJ1-2	.	TGTGCCAGCCGAAGCGGGGGGAGATCGATAGGTAACTATGGCTACACCTTC	CASRSGGRSIGNYGYTF
TRBV5-1	.	TRBJ2-2	few	TGCGCCAGCAGCTTTAGCCAGGGCCCCACCGGGGAGCTGTTTTTT	CASSFSQGPTGELFF
TRBV12-3/TRBV12-4	TRBD2	TRBJ2-3	many	TGTGCCAGCATTTCGGGACTAGCCGGTCTCGCAGATACGCAGTATTTT	CASISGLAGLADTQYF
TRBV2	.	TRBJ2-5	.	TGTGCCAGCAGGCCGGGACGCACTGGAGGGGAGACCCAGTACTTC	CASRPGRTGGETQYF
TRBV2	.	TRBJ2-7	many	TGTGCCAGCAGAGATGTCTACGAGCAGTACTTC	CASRDVYEQYF
TRBV19	TRBD1	TRBJ2-5	many	TGTGCCAGTAGTACCACAGGGGTAAGGGTGACCCAGTACTTC	CASSTTGVRVTQYF
TRBV11-2	TRBD1	TRBJ2-1	few	TGTGCCAGCAGCGAAGAACGACAGGGGTCGCAGTTCTTC	CASSEERQGSQFF
TRBV7-3	.	TRBJ2-3	many	TGTGCCAGCAGCTACGAACTAGCTCCAGATACGCAGTATTTT	CASSYELAPDTQYF
TRBV5-1	.	TRBJ2-3	many	TGCGCCAGCAGCCCCGACAGGATTTCAGATACGCAGTATTTT	CASSPDRISDTQYF
TRBV5-1	.	TRBJ2-5	many	TGCGCCAGCAGCTTAGCCCAGCTAGCTTCGAAGACCCAGTACTTC	CASSLAQLASKTQYF
TRBV30	TRBD2	TRBJ2-7	many	TGTGCCTGGAGGAGGGGACTAGCGAGCTCCTACGAGCAGTACTTC	CAWRRGLASSYEQYF
TRBV11-2	TRBD1	TRBJ2-5	.	TGTGCCAGCAGCTCTACCCTTACAGGGGTTCAAGAGACCCAGTACTTC	CASSSTLTGVQETQYF
TRBV20-1	TRBD2	TRBJ2-4	many	TGCAGTTCGGATCGGGGGGGGGAAAACATTCAGTACTTC	CSSDRGGENIQYF
TRBV20-1	.	TRBJ2-2	many	TGCAGTGCTAACGTCAACAGGAACACCGGGGAGCTGTTTTTT	CSANVNRNTGELFF
TRBV27	.	TRBJ2-2	.	TGTGCCAGCAGTTTATCTCAAAAGAACACCGGGGAGCTGTTTTTT	CASSLSQKNTGELFF
TRBV5-4	.	TRBJ2-2	few	TGTGCCAGCAGGGATCCGACGAACACCGGGGAGCTGTTTTTT	CASRDPTNTGELFF